Detailed here is one T cell receptor (beta chain). Authors' methods: The assay estimated nucleated cells by amplifying reference gene primers. Repertoires were generated with immunoSEQ multiplex PCR, while TCRdb's copy carries only in-frame clones and drops some. D and trimming were read from the DNA, whereas the V and J calls and clone size are those reported in that table. The table has about 99,000 clones, about 89% seen once. This entry comes from a study of blood T cell repertoires in COVID-19. The CDR3 sequence is 17 residues long. Per the germline V gene, CDR1 is SGHNT and CDR2 is YYREEE (reference sequence). Trimming took 4 bases from V and 3 from J, leaving 19 bases between them.

Sample: peripheral blood. The J gene is TRBJ2-2, the V gene TRBV5-4, with D perhaps matching TRBD1 (6 bases). The clonotype originates from a human donor in a cohort sampled during active COVID-19. The CDR3 protein is CASSTRDNLRDTGELFF. The CDR3 nucleotides read TGTGCCAGCAGCACAAGGGACAACCTTCGGGACACCGGGGAGCTGTTTTTT.